This entry lists 3 T cell receptor beta chains sequenced from one sample in a study of control samples from healthy donors and cancer patients. Sequencing used immunoSEQ multiplex PCR; TCRdb keeps in-frame clones, though not all of them. The repertoire holds about 250,000 clones, with roughly 87% as singletons. Sequenced sample: PBMCs. Every receptor here comes from a woman aged 60-75 years with lung cancer.

Concerning this clone: Distinct nucleotide sequences in the sample also encode this CDR3. J is TRBJ1-4 and V is TRBV9, with TRBD1 matching 8 bases. J lost 3 bases, V lost 0 bases, and 1 base had no gene match. Germline CDR1 SGDLS, CDR2 YYNGEE. The CDR3 consists of 15 residues. CDR3: CASSVGTGPNEKLFF. The CDR3 DNA sequence: TGTGCCAGCAGCGTAGGGACAGGGCCTAATGAAAAACTGTTTTTT.

The CDR3 DNA reads as TGTGCCACAAACGACGACCTGACAGGGCGCGTTGAAAAACTGTTTTTT. Encoded protein: CATNDDLTGRVEKLFF. V and J are TRBV15 and TRBJ1-4, with TRBD1 matching 7 bases. The junction had 17 bases not matched to a gene; V was cut back by 9 bases and J by 7 bases. Germline assignment: CDR1 LNHNV and CDR2 YYDKDF (reference sequence). This CDR3 has 16 residues.

This clone came up a few times. The genes are TRBV28 and TRBJ1-4; 8 nucleotides align to TRBD1. This CDR3 contains 15 residues. Germline assignment: CDR1 MDHEN and CDR2 SYDVKM. Unmatched junction bases numbered 3, after V lost 5 bases and J lost 1 base. CDR3 sequence: CASSVTGETNEKLFF. The CDR3 DNA sequence: TGTGCCAGCAGTGTGACAGGGGAAACTAATGAAAAACTGTTTTTT.